A selection of T cell receptor beta chains follows, all from one sample in a study of Ad26.COV2.S vaccination and SARS-CoV-2 variants. Sequencing was performed with immunoSEQ multiplex PCR; in TCRdb, only in-frame clones are kept and a portion is missing. Counted here are under 600,000 clones, 80% to 90% occurring once; the ten biggest clones make up more than 1.5%. The specimen was peripheral blood, collected in a trial of Ad26.COV2.S vaccine versus placebo. Receptors were obtained from a person between 18 and 65 years old who received the Ad26.COV2.S COVID-19 vaccine or a placebo. Both conserved end residues are part of each CDR3. Each record gives: J gene, clone size, V gene, CDR3 protein. The listing skips clone size in some rows; elsewhere it reads once, few, many or a size class.

j_gene: TRBJ2-3
abundance: NA
v_gene: TRBV4-1
CDR3aa: CASSFTSGGPIGTDTQYF

j_gene: TRBJ2-1
abundance: NA
v_gene: TRBV28
CDR3aa: CATLVVHQTGVLPNEQFF

j_gene: TRBJ1-2
abundance: NA
v_gene: TRBV4-3
CDR3aa: CASSQDLSVRGYGYTF

j_gene: TRBJ2-7
abundance: NA
v_gene: TRBV3-1/TRBV3-2
CDR3aa: CASSRRTGRTDEQYF

j_gene: TRBJ2-6
abundance: once
v_gene: TRBV7-3
CDR3aa: CASSLTVSGANVLTF

j_gene: TRBJ2-5
abundance: NA
v_gene: TRBV6-5
CDR3aa: CASGGGSETQYF

j_gene: TRBJ1-5
abundance: NA
v_gene: TRBV6-5
CDR3aa: CASSYNGPYSNQPQHF

j_gene: TRBJ2-7
abundance: NA
v_gene: TRBV5-4
CDR3aa: CASSALVGPDEQYF

j_gene: TRBJ2-7
abundance: NA
v_gene: TRBV15
CDR3aa: CATSRGGGTGGEQYF

j_gene: TRBJ2-7
abundance: NA
v_gene: TRBV5-1
CDR3aa: CASSSQGFEQYF

j_gene: TRBJ2-1
abundance: NA
v_gene: TRBV19
CDR3aa: CASSIPGQGVRNEQFF

j_gene: TRBJ1-2
abundance: NA
v_gene: TRBV29-1
CDR3aa: CSVEEGRGYGYTF

j_gene: TRBJ2-4
abundance: NA
v_gene: TRBV5-1
CDR3aa: CASSLSGGKNIQYF

j_gene: TRBJ2-3
abundance: NA
v_gene: TRBV9
CDR3aa: CASSAWGTDYGGDTQYF

j_gene: TRBJ2-2
abundance: NA
v_gene: TRBV3-1/TRBV3-2
CDR3aa: CASSKTENTGELFF

j_gene: TRBJ2-3
abundance: NA
v_gene: TRBV5-8
CDR3aa: CASFWMRGSTDTQYF

j_gene: TRBJ2-1
abundance: NA
v_gene: TRBV2
CDR3aa: CASSTRTSGRYEQFF

j_gene: TRBJ1-2
abundance: few
v_gene: TRBV18
CDR3aa: CASSDRQYGYTF

j_gene: TRBJ1-5
abundance: NA
v_gene: TRBV5-1
CDR3aa: CASSLGGQKYQPQHF

j_gene: TRBJ2-1
abundance: few
v_gene: TRBV5-1
CDR3aa: CASSLGARGVYNEQFF

j_gene: TRBJ1-4
abundance: NA
v_gene: TRBV6-5
CDR3aa: CASSYSNREKLFF

j_gene: TRBJ2-7
abundance: few
v_gene: TRBV27
CDR3aa: CASSWTVTGDEQYF

j_gene: TRBJ1-3
abundance: NA
v_gene: TRBV5-1
CDR3aa: CASSLGVSGNTIYF

j_gene: TRBJ1-5
abundance: NA
v_gene: TRBV4-1
CDR3aa: CASSQDRVNQPQHF

j_gene: TRBJ1-2
abundance: NA
v_gene: TRBV27
CDR3aa: CASSSILRTGGYYGYTF

j_gene: TRBJ1-1
abundance: NA
v_gene: TRBV19
CDR3aa: CASKVELNTEAFF

j_gene: TRBJ1-3
abundance: NA
v_gene: TRBV4-1
CDR3aa: CASSQGERNTIYF

j_gene: TRBJ2-7
abundance: NA
v_gene: TRBV28
CDR3aa: CASSIPLHEQYF

j_gene: TRBJ2-2
abundance: NA
v_gene: TRBV3-1/TRBV3-2
CDR3aa: CASSQAANTGELFF

j_gene: TRBJ2-7
abundance: NA
v_gene: TRBV28
CDR3aa: CASSPTGTGLYEQYF

j_gene: TRBJ1-5
abundance: NA
v_gene: TRBV4-3
CDR3aa: CASSQDQDQPQHF

j_gene: TRBJ2-7
abundance: NA
v_gene: TRBV7-9
CDR3aa: CASSSPRPSGSYEQYF

j_gene: TRBJ2-7
abundance: NA
v_gene: TRBV10-3
CDR3aa: CAISESASSYEQYF

j_gene: TRBJ2-5
abundance: NA
v_gene: TRBV4-1
CDR3aa: CASSQETGRRAQYF

j_gene: TRBJ1-2
abundance: NA
v_gene: TRBV5-4
CDR3aa: CASSLAGSDGYTF

j_gene: TRBJ1-2
abundance: NA
v_gene: TRBV28
CDR3aa: CASSLWTAGNYGYTF

j_gene: TRBJ2-6
abundance: few
v_gene: TRBV19
CDR3aa: CASSSRAAGANVLTF

j_gene: TRBJ1-4
abundance: NA
v_gene: TRBV20-1
CDR3aa: CSAIWQEKLFF

j_gene: TRBJ2-7
abundance: NA
v_gene: TRBV5-6
CDR3aa: CASSETPMMYEQYF

j_gene: TRBJ2-7
abundance: once
v_gene: TRBV7-8
CDR3aa: CASSLGGTVTSYEQYF

j_gene: TRBJ1-2
abundance: NA
v_gene: TRBV28
CDR3aa: CASSARALGYTF

j_gene: TRBJ1-1
abundance: NA
v_gene: TRBV4-2
CDR3aa: CASSQDGGENTEAFF

j_gene: TRBJ2-1
abundance: NA
v_gene: TRBV24-1
CDR3aa: CATSDPTGGIYNEQFF

j_gene: TRBJ1-1
abundance: NA
v_gene: TRBV3-1/TRBV3-2
CDR3aa: CASSQVPCWYTEAFF

j_gene: TRBJ2-1
abundance: NA
v_gene: TRBV7-9
CDR3aa: CASEAGGLNEQFF

j_gene: TRBJ2-3
abundance: NA
v_gene: TRBV10-3
CDR3aa: CAISPGTPNTDTQYF

j_gene: TRBJ1-6
abundance: NA
v_gene: TRBV7-2
CDR3aa: CASSSGQVGSPLHF

j_gene: TRBJ2-2
abundance: NA
v_gene: TRBV28
CDR3aa: CASKTGVNTGELFF

j_gene: TRBJ2-4
abundance: NA
v_gene: TRBV19
CDR3aa: CASTPNIGRGNIQYF

j_gene: TRBJ1-1
abundance: once
v_gene: TRBV29-1
CDR3aa: CSVEDFQGITEAFF

j_gene: TRBJ1-5
abundance: NA
v_gene: TRBV27
CDR3aa: CASSVAYGNGEPQHF